The rows below give T cell receptor beta chains drawn from one sample of a study of blood T cells in healthy people across ages. MiXCR was run by TCRdb on the 5' RACE reads, yielding one entry per CDR3 protein. The profile shows some 1.8 million distinct CDR3 sequences, around 42% of them singletons. Input material: blood. These receptors came from a human donor in good health. Each CDR3 is given with its conserved first and last residue. A D gene is named only where the DNA matches it firmly. A row's size may be missing; if present it is once, few, many or a size class.

j_call: TRBJ2-4
v_call: TRBV20-1
d_call: NA
clone_size: NA
cdr3_nt: TGCAGTGCTCCCCCTTCGGGCACCGCTCCTCGTGAGCGGTACTTC
cdr3_aa: CSAPPSGTAPRERYF

j_call: TRBJ1-5
v_call: TRBV7-7
d_call: NA
clone_size: NA
cdr3_nt: TGTGCCAGCAGCCGCCGGCGGGACCGTCATAGCAATCAGCCCCAGCATTTT
cdr3_aa: CASSRRRDRHSNQPQHF

j_call: TRBJ2-3
v_call: TRBV6-2/TRBV6-3
d_call: NA
clone_size: few
cdr3_nt: TGTGCCAGCAGGCAGGGGGATACGCAGTATTTT
cdr3_aa: CASRQGDTQYF

j_call: TRBJ1-6
v_call: TRBV6-2/TRBV6-3
d_call: NA
clone_size: NA
cdr3_nt: TGTGCCAGCAGTTATCAGGGGACCTCACCCCCCCACTTT
cdr3_aa: CASSYQGTSPPHF

j_call: TRBJ2-1
v_call: TRBV2
d_call: TRBD2
clone_size: NA
cdr3_nt: TGTGCCACCGTGCGGGGGGGCGGCACCTACAATGAGCAGTTCTTC
cdr3_aa: CATVRGGGTYNEQFF

j_call: TRBJ1-2
v_call: TRBV7-9
d_call: NA
clone_size: NA
cdr3_nt: TGTGCCAGCAGCTTACTCCTCCAGACAGAACACTACACCTTC
cdr3_aa: CASSLLLQTEHYTF

j_call: TRBJ2-3
v_call: TRBV12-3/TRBV12-4
d_call: TRBD2
clone_size: NA
cdr3_nt: TGTGCCAGCAGTTTTGGGACTAGCGGGAACACAGATACGCAGTATTTT
cdr3_aa: CASSFGTSGNTDTQYF

j_call: TRBJ1-5
v_call: TRBV7-2
d_call: TRBD1
clone_size: NA
cdr3_nt: TGTGCCAGCAGCATAGAAAGGGGGCGAAGTCAGCCCCAGCATTTT
cdr3_aa: CASSIERGRSQPQHF

j_call: TRBJ1-2
v_call: TRBV5-6
d_call: NA
clone_size: NA
cdr3_nt: TGTGCCAGCACCCTACTTGAGGATGGCTACACCTTC
cdr3_aa: CASTLLEDGYTF

j_call: TRBJ2-4
v_call: TRBV5-1
d_call: NA
clone_size: NA
cdr3_nt: TGCGCCAGCAGCTTGGAGCCCGGAACAGAGCAGTACTTC
cdr3_aa: CASSLEPGTEQYF

j_call: TRBJ1-1
v_call: TRBV9
d_call: NA
clone_size: NA
cdr3_nt: TGTGCCAGCAGAAGGACAGACCTCACTGAAGCTTTCTTT
cdr3_aa: CASRRTDLTEAFF

j_call: TRBJ1-1
v_call: TRBV25-1
d_call: NA
clone_size: NA
cdr3_nt: TGTGCCAGCAGGGAATATGAAGGGAACACTGAAGCTTTCTTT
cdr3_aa: CASREYEGNTEAFF

j_call: TRBJ2-1
v_call: TRBV20-1
d_call: NA
clone_size: NA
cdr3_nt: TGCAGTGCTAGGGGGCTAGCCTGCAATGAGCAGTTCTTC
cdr3_aa: CSARGLACNEQFF

j_call: TRBJ2-7
v_call: TRBV6-2/TRBV6-3
d_call: NA
clone_size: few
cdr3_nt: TGTGCCAGCAGTTACGTCAGGGGAGACGGCGAGCAGTACTTC
cdr3_aa: CASSYVRGDGEQYF

j_call: TRBJ2-1
v_call: TRBV10-3
d_call: TRBD1
clone_size: NA
cdr3_nt: TGTGCCACCCAGCAAGACAGGGGGCTCAATGAGCAGTTCTTC
cdr3_aa: CATQQDRGLNEQFF

j_call: TRBJ2-4
v_call: TRBV4-3
d_call: TRBD2
clone_size: many
cdr3_nt: TGCGCCAGCAGCCAAGAGCGGCTAGCGGGGGGGCCAGCCTGGGAGCAGTACTTC
cdr3_aa: CASSQERLAGGPAWEQYF

j_call: TRBJ2-4
v_call: TRBV11-2
d_call: NA
clone_size: NA
cdr3_nt: TGTGCCAGCAGCGCCAGACCGCACCTTCTAGCCAAAAACATTCAGTACTTC
cdr3_aa: CASSARPHLLAKNIQYF

j_call: TRBJ1-2
v_call: TRBV5-4
d_call: NA
clone_size: few
cdr3_nt: TGTGCCAGCAGCCGCGGGACACAGAACTATGGCTACACCTTC
cdr3_aa: CASSRGTQNYGYTF

j_call: TRBJ2-7
v_call: TRBV15
d_call: NA
clone_size: many
cdr3_nt: TGTGCCACCAGCAGAGTAGGGTACGAGCAGTACTTC
cdr3_aa: CATSRVGYEQYF

j_call: TRBJ1-5
v_call: TRBV20-1
d_call: NA
clone_size: few
cdr3_nt: TGCAGTGCTAGAGGGGGACATGGCAATCAGCCCCAGCATTTT
cdr3_aa: CSARGGHGNQPQHF

j_call: TRBJ2-3
v_call: TRBV7-3
d_call: TRBD2
clone_size: few
cdr3_nt: TGTGCCAGCAGCTTAACACTAGCGGCCTCGAGCGATACGCAGTATTTT
cdr3_aa: CASSLTLAASSDTQYF

j_call: TRBJ2-5
v_call: TRBV20-1
d_call: NA
clone_size: few
cdr3_nt: TGCAGTGCTAGCCCCACAGGGCGCGGCGGGGAGCAGTACTTC
cdr3_aa: CSASPTGRGGEQYF

j_call: TRBJ1-1
v_call: TRBV9
d_call: TRBD1
clone_size: NA
cdr3_nt: TGTGCCAGCAGCGTAGATACAGGGGGTTGGACCACTGAAGCTTTCTTT
cdr3_aa: CASSVDTGGWTTEAFF

j_call: TRBJ2-1
v_call: TRBV20-1
d_call: TRBD2
clone_size: few
cdr3_nt: TGCAGTGCTAGTGGCCCTAGCGGGGGGACTACAGGCGAGCAGTTCTTC
cdr3_aa: CSASGPSGGTTGEQFF

j_call: TRBJ1-2
v_call: TRBV29-1
d_call: TRBD1
clone_size: NA
cdr3_nt: TGCAGCGTTGCGCACAGGGGAGGGGGCGGCTACACCTTC
cdr3_aa: CSVAHRGGGGYTF

j_call: TRBJ1-5
v_call: TRBV6-1
d_call: TRBD1
clone_size: NA
cdr3_nt: TGTGCCAGCAGTGACGCAGGACAGGGGTATCAGCCCCAGCATTTT
cdr3_aa: CASSDAGQGYQPQHF

j_call: TRBJ2-1
v_call: TRBV9
d_call: TRBD2
clone_size: NA
cdr3_nt: TGTGCCAGCAGCGTAGCTGAAGCGGGGGGCGGGGATGAGCAGTTCTTC
cdr3_aa: CASSVAEAGGGDEQFF

j_call: TRBJ2-5
v_call: TRBV7-9
d_call: TRBD2
clone_size: few
cdr3_nt: TGTGCCAGCAGCTTGCCCCTAGCGGGGGACCAAGAGACCCAGTACTTC
cdr3_aa: CASSLPLAGDQETQYF

j_call: TRBJ1-2
v_call: TRBV12-3/TRBV12-4
d_call: NA
clone_size: NA
cdr3_nt: TGTGCCAGCAGACATACCGCCTTTCAAGGGCCGGAGGGCTACACCTTC
cdr3_aa: CASRHTAFQGPEGYTF

j_call: TRBJ1-2
v_call: TRBV4-1
d_call: NA
clone_size: NA
cdr3_nt: TGCGCCAGCAGCCAAGAACACTTGCGGGATGGCTACACCTTC
cdr3_aa: CASSQEHLRDGYTF

j_call: TRBJ2-5
v_call: TRBV7-2
d_call: NA
clone_size: NA
cdr3_nt: TGTGCCAGCAGCTTAGTTCCGGACGGGGGGACCCAGTACTTC
cdr3_aa: CASSLVPDGGTQYF

j_call: TRBJ2-3
v_call: TRBV5-1
d_call: NA
clone_size: NA
cdr3_nt: TGCGCCAGCAGCTTCCAGGGGCACTTCACAGATACGCAGTATTTT
cdr3_aa: CASSFQGHFTDTQYF